The clone carrying this T cell receptor beta chain was seen only a few times. The CDR3 covers 17 residues. Trimming removed 5 bases from V and 5 bases from J; junction bases left unmatched: 13. Germline loops: CDR1 MDHEN, CDR2 SYDVKM. This entry belongs to a study of blood T cell repertoires in COVID-19. Study-level background: Sources were T cells, B-cell-depleted T cells, or PBMCs; the material itself was cDNA or gDNA.

Measured with immunoSEQ multiplex PCR; TCRdb has only the in-frame clones, and not every one. The sample has over 200,000 clones; approximately 84% are singletons. This TCR was sampled from a woman aged 45-60 years with active or convalescent COVID-19. The sample comprised peripheral blood. V and J are TRBV28 and TRBJ1-5; 9 bases align to TRBD1. The CDR3 sequence is CASSAHPGTGPDQPQHF. The CDR3 DNA is TGTGCCAGCAGTGCCCACCCCGGGACAGGGCCTGATCAGCCCCAGCATTTT.